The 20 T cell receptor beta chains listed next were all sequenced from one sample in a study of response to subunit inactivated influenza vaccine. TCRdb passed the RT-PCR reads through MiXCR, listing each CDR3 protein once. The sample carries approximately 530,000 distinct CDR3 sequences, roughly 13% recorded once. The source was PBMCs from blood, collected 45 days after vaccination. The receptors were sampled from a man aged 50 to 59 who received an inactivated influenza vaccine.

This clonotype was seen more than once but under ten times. Here the CDR3 DNA reads TGCAGTGCCGTTGGACTCCGTAATGAGCAGTTCTTC. Protein sequence: CSAVGLRNEQFF. V and J are TRBV20-1 and TRBJ2-1; possibly TRBD2 for D (5 bases). Trimming pared 6 bases from V and 7 bases from J, leaving 13 bases between. CDR3 size: 12 residues. Per the germline V gene, CDR1 is DFQATT and CDR2 is SNEGSKA (reference sequence).

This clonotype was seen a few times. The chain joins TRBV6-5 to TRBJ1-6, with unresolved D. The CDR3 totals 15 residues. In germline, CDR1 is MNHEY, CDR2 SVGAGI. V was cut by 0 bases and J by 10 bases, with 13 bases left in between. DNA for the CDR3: TGTGCCAGCAGTTACTCGAAACGGTCCAAGTCACCCCTCCACTTT. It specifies CASSYSKRSKSPLHF.

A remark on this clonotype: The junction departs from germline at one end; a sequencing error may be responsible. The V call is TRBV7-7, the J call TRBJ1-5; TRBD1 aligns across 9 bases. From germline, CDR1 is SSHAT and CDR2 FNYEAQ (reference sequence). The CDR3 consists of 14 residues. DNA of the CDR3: TGTGCTAGCAGCGGTGACAGGGGGTGGGAGCCCCAGCATTTT. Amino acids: CASSGDRGWEPQHF.

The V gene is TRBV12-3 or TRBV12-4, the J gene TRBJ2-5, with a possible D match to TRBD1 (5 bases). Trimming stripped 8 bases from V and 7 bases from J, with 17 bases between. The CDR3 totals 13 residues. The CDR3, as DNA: TGTGCCAGCGCCATAAAACAGGACGGGACCCAGTACTTC. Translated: CASAIKQDGTQYF.

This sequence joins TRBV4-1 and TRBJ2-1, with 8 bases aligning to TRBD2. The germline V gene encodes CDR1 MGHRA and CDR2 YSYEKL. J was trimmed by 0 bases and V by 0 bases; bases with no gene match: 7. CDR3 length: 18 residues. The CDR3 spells CASSQDPLLADSYNEQFF. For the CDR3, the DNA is TGCGCCAGCAGCCAAGATCCCCTACTAGCGGACTCCTACAATGAGCAGTTCTTC.

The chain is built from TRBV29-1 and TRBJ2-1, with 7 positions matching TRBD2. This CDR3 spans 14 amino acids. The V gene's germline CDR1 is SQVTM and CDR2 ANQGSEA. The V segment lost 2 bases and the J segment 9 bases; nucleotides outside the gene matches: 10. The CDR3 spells CSVERGGSWLEQFF. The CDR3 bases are TGCAGCGTTGAAAGGGGCGGGAGCTGGCTTGAGCAGTTCTTC.

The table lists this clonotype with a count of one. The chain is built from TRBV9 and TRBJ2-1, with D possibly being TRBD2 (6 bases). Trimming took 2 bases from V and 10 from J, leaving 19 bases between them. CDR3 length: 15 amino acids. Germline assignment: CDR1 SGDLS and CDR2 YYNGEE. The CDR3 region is CASSVSGTPDGEQFF. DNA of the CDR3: TGTGCCAGCAGCGTTAGCGGAACCCCAGATGGGGAGCAGTTCTTC.

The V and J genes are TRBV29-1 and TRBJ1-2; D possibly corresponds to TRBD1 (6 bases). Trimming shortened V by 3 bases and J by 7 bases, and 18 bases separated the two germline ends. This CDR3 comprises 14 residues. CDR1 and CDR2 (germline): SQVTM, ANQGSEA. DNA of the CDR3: TGCAGCGTTGAGTTGGCCAGGGGTAGGGGTGGCTACACCTTC. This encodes CSVELARGRGGYTF.

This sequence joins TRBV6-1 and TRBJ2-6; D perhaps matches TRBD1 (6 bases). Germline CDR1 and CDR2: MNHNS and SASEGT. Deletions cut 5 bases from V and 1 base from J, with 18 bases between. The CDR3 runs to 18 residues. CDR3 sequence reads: CASSRGTYSSSGANVLTF. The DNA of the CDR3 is TGTGCCAGCAGTAGGGGGACATACTCATCATCTGGGGCCAACGTCCTGACTTTC.

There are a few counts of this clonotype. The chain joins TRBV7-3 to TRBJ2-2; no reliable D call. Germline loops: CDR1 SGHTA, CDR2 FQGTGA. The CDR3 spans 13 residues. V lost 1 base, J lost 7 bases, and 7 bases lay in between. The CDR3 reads CASSLNLLGELFF. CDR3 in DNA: TGTGCCAGCAGCTTAAACCTTCTCGGGGAGCTGTTTTTT.

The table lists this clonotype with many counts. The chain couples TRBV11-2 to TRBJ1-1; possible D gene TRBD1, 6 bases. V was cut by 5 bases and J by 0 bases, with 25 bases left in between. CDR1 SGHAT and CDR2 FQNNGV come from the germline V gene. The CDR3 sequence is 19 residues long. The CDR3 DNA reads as TGTGCCAGCAGCCGCCGAATCACGGGGGCAGGGACTATGAACACTGAAGCTTTCTTT. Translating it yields CASSRRITGAGTMNTEAFF.

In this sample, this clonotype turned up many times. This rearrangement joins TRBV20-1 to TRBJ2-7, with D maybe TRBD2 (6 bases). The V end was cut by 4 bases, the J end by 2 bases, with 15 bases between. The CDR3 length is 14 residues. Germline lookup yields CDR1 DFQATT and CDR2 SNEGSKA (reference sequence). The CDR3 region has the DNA TGCAGTGCTACCGGGGGACGGCTGGCCTACGAGCAGTACTTC. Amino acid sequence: CSATGGRLAYEQYF.

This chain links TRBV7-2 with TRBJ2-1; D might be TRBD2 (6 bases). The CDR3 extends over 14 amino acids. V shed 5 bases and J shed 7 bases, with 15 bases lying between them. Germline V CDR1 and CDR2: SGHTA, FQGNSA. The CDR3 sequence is CASSVQGLSNEQFF. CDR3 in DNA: TGTGCCAGCAGCGTTCAGGGACTCTCAAATGAGCAGTTCTTC.

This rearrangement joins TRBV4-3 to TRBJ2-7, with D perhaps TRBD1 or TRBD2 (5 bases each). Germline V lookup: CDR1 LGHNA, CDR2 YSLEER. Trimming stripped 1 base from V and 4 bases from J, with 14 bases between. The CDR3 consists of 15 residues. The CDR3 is CASSQVWGREYEQYF. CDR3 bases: TGCGCCAGCAGCCAAGTGTGGGGCAGGGAGTACGAGCAGTACTTC.

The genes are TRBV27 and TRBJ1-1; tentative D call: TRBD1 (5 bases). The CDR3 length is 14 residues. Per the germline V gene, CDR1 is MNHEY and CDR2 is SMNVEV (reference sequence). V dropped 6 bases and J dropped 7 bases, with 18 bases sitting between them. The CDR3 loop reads CASRGVGGFNEAFF. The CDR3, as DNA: TGTGCCAGCAGAGGGGTTGGTGGATTCAATGAAGCTTTCTTT.

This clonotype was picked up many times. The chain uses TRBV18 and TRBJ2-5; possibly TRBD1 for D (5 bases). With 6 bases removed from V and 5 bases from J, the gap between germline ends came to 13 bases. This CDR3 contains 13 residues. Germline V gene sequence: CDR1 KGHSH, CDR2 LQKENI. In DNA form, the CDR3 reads TGTGCCAGCTCCCCTTGGGGCTTCGAGACCCAGTACTTC. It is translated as CASSPWGFETQYF.

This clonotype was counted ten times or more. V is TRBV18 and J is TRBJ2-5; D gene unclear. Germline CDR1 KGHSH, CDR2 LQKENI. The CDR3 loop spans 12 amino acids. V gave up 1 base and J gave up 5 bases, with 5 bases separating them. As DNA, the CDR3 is TGTGCCAGCTCACCACTAAGGGAGACCCAGTACTTC. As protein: CASSPLRETQYF.

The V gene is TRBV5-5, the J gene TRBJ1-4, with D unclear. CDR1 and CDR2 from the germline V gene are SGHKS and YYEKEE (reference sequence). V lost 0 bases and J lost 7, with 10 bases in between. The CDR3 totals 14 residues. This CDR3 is CASSLVGNGEKLFF. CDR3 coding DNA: TGTGCCAGCAGCTTGGTAGGGAACGGTGAAAAACTGTTTTTT.

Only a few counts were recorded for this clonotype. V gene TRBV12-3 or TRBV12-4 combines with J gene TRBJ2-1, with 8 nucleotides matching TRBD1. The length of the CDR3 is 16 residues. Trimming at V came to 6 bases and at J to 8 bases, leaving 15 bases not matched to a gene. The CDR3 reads CASSTSGGSPFDEQFF. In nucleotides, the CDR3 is TGTGCCAGCAGCACATCAGGGGGCTCTCCTTTTGATGAGCAGTTCTTC.

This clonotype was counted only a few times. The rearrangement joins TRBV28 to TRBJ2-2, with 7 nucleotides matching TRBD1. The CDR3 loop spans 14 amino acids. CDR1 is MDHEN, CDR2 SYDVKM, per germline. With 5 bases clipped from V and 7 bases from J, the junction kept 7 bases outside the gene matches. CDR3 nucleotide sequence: TGTGCCAGCAGTGCACAGGGGAAACTCGGGGAGCTGTTTTTT. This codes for CASSAQGKLGELFF.